These 18 T cell receptor beta chains were sequenced from one sample in a study of CD8 T cells in ankylosing spondylitis. Via MiXCR, TCRdb re-called the 5' RACE reads, giving one row per CDR3 protein. Among 130,000 or so distinct CDR3 sequences listed, around 7% were seen once. Sample: blood, either unsorted or a sorted T cell fraction (not recorded which). Receptor source: a male donor with ankylosing spondylitis or in good health (not recorded which).

In this sample, this clonotype turned up many times. This chain connects TRBV5-1 to TRBJ2-5, with 8 nucleotides matching TRBD1. The CDR3 is 14 residues long. After removal of 0 bases from V and 6 bases from J, the junction contained 4 bases not matched to a gene. Germline V gene data show CDR1 as SGHRS and CDR2 as YFSETQ. The CDR3 region has the DNA TGCGCCAGCAGCTTGGCTGGACAGGGAAAGACCCAGTACTTC. It is translated as CASSLAGQGKTQYF.

At least ten counts were recorded for this clonotype. The rearrangement links TRBV20-1 to TRBJ1-1; D ambiguous. V was pared by 6 bases and J by 4 bases, with 12 bases between. The CDR3 sequence is 12 residues long. The germline V gene has CDR1 DFQATT and CDR2 SNEGSKA (reference sequence). The DNA for the CDR3 is TGCAGTGCCAGGTCCCCGGGCACTGAAGCTTTCTTT. It encodes CSARSPGTEAFF.

In this sample, this clonotype turned up many times. This chain links TRBV12-3 or TRBV12-4 with TRBJ2-7, with 8 bases aligning to TRBD2. The CDR3 consists of 17 residues. Trimming took 6 bases from V and 1 from J; bases not matched to a gene: 14. The CDR3, as DNA: TGTGCCAGCAGCCTATATAAAAGCGGGAGTAAGTCCTACGAGCAGTACTTC. This gives the protein CASSLYKSGSKSYEQYF.

This clonotype was counted between two and nine times. V and J are TRBV2 and TRBJ2-7; D remains unclear. There are 14 residues in the CDR3. Germline CDR1 reads SNHLY; CDR2 reads FYNNEI. Trimming left V 10 bases short and J 4 bases short, with 20 bases between. CDR3 amino acids: CAIMVEGPSYEQYF. In DNA form, the CDR3 reads TGTGCCATCATGGTTGAAGGGCCGTCTTACGAGCAGTACTTC.

The table lists this clonotype with many counts. The chain links TRBV9 to TRBJ2-5; D unresolved. This CDR3 has 15 residues. Looked up from germline, CDR1 is SGDLS and CDR2 is YYNGEE. The V and J ends lost 3 bases and 4 bases respectively, with 16 bases between them. CDR3 bases: TGTGCCAGCAGCGCCCGCTTTTTTGGTGGAGAGACCCAGTACTTC. As protein: CASSARFFGGETQYF.

At least ten counts were recorded for this clonotype. The V and J genes are TRBV12-3 or TRBV12-4 and TRBJ2-1; no definite D call. CDR3 length equals 11 residues. The germline V and J ends were trimmed by 3 bases and 9 bases, with 6 bases remaining between them. Here the CDR3 DNA reads TGTGCCAGCAGTTTTCTTGGTGAGCAGTTCTTC. This sequence encodes CASSFLGEQFF.

Ten or more counts support this clonotype. The chain has TRBV9 and TRBJ2-7, with TRBD2 matching over 8 bases. The ends lost 3 bases at V and 3 bases at J; junction bases unmatched: 11. CDR3 length equals 16 residues. CDR1 SGDLS and CDR2 YYNGEE come from the germline V gene. The CDR3 DNA is TGTGCCAGCAGCGACGGGGGGGCAGGGGAAGGCTACGAGCAGTACTTC. Protein: CASSDGGAGEGYEQYF.

This clonotype has a count of ten or more. The rearrangement links TRBV11-3 to TRBJ2-1, with TRBD2 matching 14 bases. CDR3 length: 16 amino acids. V shed 4 bases and J 5 bases; nucleotides not matched to a gene: 4. Germline CDR1 and CDR2: SGHNT and YENEEA. Here the CDR3 reads CASSSGLAGENNEQFF. The CDR3 nucleotides are TGTGCCAGCAGCTCGGGACTAGCGGGAGAAAACAATGAGCAGTTCTTC.

In its sample, this clonotype was seen many times. The chain recombines TRBV20-1 with TRBJ2-5, with a tentative D call TRBD2 (6 bases). CDR1 and CDR2 (germline): DFQATT, SNEGSKA (reference sequence). V was clipped by 3 bases and J by 5 bases, with 16 bases between them. The CDR3 spans 14 residues. CDR3: CSASDLGGVETQYF. CDR3 DNA: TGCAGTGCTAGCGACCTGGGGGGAGTTGAGACCCAGTACTTC.

This clonotype came up many times. V gene TRBV3-1 combines with J gene TRBJ1-5; 8 bases are shared with TRBD1. The germline gives CDR1 LGHDT, CDR2 YNNKEL (reference sequence). CDR3 length: 15 amino acids. V trimming: 3 bases; J trimming: 5 bases; junction bases outside the gene matches: 6. The CDR3 nucleotides read TGTGCCAGCAGCCACGGACAGGGCAACCATCAGCCCCAGCATTTT. This sequence encodes CASSHGQGNHQPQHF.

The rearrangement joins TRBV5-1 to TRBJ2-3; 8 bases map to TRBD2. There are 16 residues in the CDR3. V trimming: 1 base; J trimming: 5 bases; junction bases outside the gene matches: 9. Germline lookup yields CDR1 SGHRS and CDR2 YFSETQ. DNA for the CDR3: TGCGCCAGCAGCTTGCGCCCAGCGGGAGAGCAAGATACGCAGTATTTT. This translates into CASSLRPAGEQDTQYF.

This clonotype was detected a few times. The chain couples TRBV7-8 to TRBJ2-7; possible D gene TRBD1, 6 bases. Germline loops: CDR1 SGHVS, CDR2 FQNEAQ. The CDR3 is 17 residues long. V lost 7 bases and J 0 bases, leaving 22 bases between the germline ends. The CDR3, as DNA: TGTGCCAGCATCCTAGGGTCAGGGGCCGGGAACTCCTACGAGCAGTACTTC. It is translated as CASILGSGAGNSYEQYF.

This clonotype was counted at least ten times. V is TRBV5-1 and J is TRBJ1-4; D is ambiguous. The CDR3 totals 14 residues. Per germline, CDR1 SGHRS and CDR2 YFSETQ. Trimming removed 4 bases at V and 7 bases at J, with 14 bases between. CDR3 region: CASSPGKGSEKLFF. The CDR3, as DNA: TGCGCCAGCAGCCCGGGGAAAGGGAGTGAAAAACTGTTTTTT.

This clonotype appeared many times. This rearrangement joins TRBV24-1 to TRBJ2-5; D is possibly TRBD1 (6 bases). CDR1 and CDR2 (germline): KGHDR, SFDVKD. V lost 3 bases and J lost 5, with 12 bases in between. There are 14 residues in the CDR3. Written as DNA, the CDR3 is TGTGCCACCAGTGATCCCACAGGGCCCGAGACCCAGTACTTC. It codes for CATSDPTGPETQYF.

This clonotype was detected many times. The chain's CDR3 is CASKENTNEQFF. The CDR3 region has the DNA TGTGCCAGCAAGGAAAATACGAATGAGCAGTTCTTC. The genes are TRBV7-9 and TRBJ2-1; D unclear. Trimming stripped 7 bases from V and 7 bases from J, with 11 bases between. The CDR3 covers 12 residues. Germline V gives CDR1 SEHNR, CDR2 FQNEAQ (reference sequence).

This clonotype was observed at least ten times. The chain employs TRBV20-1 and TRBJ2-2, with D hard to call. Germline CDR1 reads DFQATT; CDR2 reads SNEGSKA (reference sequence). With 5 bases removed from V and 4 bases from J, the gap between germline ends came to 8 bases. CDR3 length equals 12 residues. The CDR3 DNA reads as TGCAGTGCTCCCTTACGCACCGGGGAGCTGTTTTTT. Its protein is CSAPLRTGELFF.

This clonotype was seen at least ten times. The chain is built from TRBV18 and TRBJ1-1, with 8 bases aligning to TRBD1. The length of the CDR3 is 13 residues. The V and J ends lost 6 bases and 7 bases, in that order; junction bases with no gene match: 7. Germline V gene lookup returns CDR1 KGHSH and CDR2 LQKENI. CDR3 sequence reads: CASSPTGVVEAFF. DNA for the CDR3: TGTGCCAGCTCCCCGACAGGGGTTGTTGAAGCTTTCTTT.

This clonotype was seen many times. The rearrangement links TRBV20-1 to TRBJ1-5; 9 bases fit TRBD1. The CDR3 contains 14 residues. The V gene end was trimmed by 2 bases and the J gene end by 6 bases; junction bases not matched to a gene: 5. Germline loops: CDR1 DFQATT, CDR2 SNEGSKA (reference sequence). The CDR3 here is CSARKQGAGQPQHF. In DNA form, the CDR3 reads TGCAGTGCTAGAAAACAGGGGGCAGGTCAGCCCCAGCATTTT.